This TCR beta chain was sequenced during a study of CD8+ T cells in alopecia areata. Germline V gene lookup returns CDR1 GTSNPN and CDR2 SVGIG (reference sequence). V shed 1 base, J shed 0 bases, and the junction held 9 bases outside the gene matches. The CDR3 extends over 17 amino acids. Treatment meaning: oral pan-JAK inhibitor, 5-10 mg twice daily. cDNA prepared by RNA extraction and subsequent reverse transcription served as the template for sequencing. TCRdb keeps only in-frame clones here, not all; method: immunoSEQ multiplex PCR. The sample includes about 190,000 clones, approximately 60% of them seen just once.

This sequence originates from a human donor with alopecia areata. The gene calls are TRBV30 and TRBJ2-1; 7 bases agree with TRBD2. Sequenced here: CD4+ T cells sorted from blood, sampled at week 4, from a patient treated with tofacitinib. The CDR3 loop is CAWSGGSGRSSYNEQFF. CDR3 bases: TGTGCCTGGAGTGGGGGTAGCGGGCGGAGCTCCTACAATGAGCAGTTCTTC.